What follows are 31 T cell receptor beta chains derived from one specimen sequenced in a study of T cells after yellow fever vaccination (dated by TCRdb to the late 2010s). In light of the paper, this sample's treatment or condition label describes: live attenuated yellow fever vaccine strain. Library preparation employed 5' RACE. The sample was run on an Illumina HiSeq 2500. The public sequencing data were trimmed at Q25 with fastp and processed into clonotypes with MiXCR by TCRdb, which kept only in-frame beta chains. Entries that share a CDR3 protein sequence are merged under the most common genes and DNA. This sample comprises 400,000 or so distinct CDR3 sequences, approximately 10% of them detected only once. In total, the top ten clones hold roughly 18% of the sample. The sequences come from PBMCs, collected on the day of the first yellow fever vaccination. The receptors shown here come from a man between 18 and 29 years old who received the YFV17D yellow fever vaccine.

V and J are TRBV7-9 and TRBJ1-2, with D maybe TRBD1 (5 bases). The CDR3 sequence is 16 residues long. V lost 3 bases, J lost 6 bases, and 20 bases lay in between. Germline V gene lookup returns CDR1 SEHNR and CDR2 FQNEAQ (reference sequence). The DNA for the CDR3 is TGTGCCAGCAGCTTCGAGCGGGGCCCCGGGCCCCATGGCTACACCTTC. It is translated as CASSFERGPGPHGYTF.

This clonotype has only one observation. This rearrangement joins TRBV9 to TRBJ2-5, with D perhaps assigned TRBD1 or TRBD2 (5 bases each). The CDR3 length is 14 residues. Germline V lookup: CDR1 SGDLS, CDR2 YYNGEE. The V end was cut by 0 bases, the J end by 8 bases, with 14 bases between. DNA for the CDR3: TGTGCCAGCAGCGTAGGAGGGGACCTAGATACCCAGTACTTC. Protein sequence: CASSVGGDLDTQYF.

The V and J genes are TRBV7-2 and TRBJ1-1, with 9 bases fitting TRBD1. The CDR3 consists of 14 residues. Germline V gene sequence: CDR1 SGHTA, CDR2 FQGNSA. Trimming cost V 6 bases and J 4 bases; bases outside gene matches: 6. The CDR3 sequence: CASRPGQGPTEAFF. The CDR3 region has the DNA TGTGCCAGCAGACCAGGACAGGGGCCCACTGAAGCTTTCTTT. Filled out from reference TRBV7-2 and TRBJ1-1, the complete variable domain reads GAGVSQSPSNKVTEKGKDVELRCDPISGHTALYWYRQSLGQGLEFLIYFQGNSAPDKSGLPSDRFSAERTGGSVSTLTIQRTQQEDSAVYLCASRPGQGPTEAFFGQGTRLTVV.

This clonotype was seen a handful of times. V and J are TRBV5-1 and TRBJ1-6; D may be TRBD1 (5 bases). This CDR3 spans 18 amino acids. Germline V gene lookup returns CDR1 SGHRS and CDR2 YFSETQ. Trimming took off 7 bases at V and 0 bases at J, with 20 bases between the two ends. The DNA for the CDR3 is TGCGCCAGCGCGCCTTTCGGGGCCTCAAGCTCCTATAATTCACCCCTCCACTTT. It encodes CASAPFGASSSYNSPLHF.

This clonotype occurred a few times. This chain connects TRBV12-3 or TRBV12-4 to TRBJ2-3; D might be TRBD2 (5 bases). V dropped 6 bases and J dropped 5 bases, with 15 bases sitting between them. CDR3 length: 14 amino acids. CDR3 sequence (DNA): TGTGCCAGCAGCACTAGGACGGTAGTAGATACGCAGTATTTT. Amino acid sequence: CASSTRTVVDTQYF.

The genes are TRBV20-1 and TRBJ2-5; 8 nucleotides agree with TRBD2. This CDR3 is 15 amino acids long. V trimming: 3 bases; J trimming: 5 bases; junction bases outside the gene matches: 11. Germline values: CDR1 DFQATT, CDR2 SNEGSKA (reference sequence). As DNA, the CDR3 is TGCAGTGCTAGCGGGGGGGCGGGGGACGCTGAGACCCAGTACTTC. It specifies CSASGGAGDAETQYF.

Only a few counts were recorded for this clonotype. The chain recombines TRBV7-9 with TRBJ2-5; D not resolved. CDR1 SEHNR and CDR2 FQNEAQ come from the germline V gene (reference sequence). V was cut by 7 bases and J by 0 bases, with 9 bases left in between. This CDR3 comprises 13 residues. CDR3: CASMARYQETQYF. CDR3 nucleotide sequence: TGTGCCAGCATGGCCCGGTACCAAGAGACCCAGTACTTC. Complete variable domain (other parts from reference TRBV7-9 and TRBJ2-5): DTGVSQNPRHKITKRGQNVTFRCDPISEHNRLYWYRQTLGQGPEFLTYFQNEAQLEKSRLLSDRFSAERPKGSFSTLEIQRTEQGDSAMYLCASMARYQETQYFGPGTRLLVL.

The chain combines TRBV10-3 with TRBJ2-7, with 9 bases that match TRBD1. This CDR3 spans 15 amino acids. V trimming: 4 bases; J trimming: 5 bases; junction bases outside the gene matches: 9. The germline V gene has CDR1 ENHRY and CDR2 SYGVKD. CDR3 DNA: TGTGCCATCAGTGGTCGGACAGGGGCGTTGGACGAGCAGTACTTC. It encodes CAISGRTGALDEQYF.

The CDR3 loop reads CASSRTGGAYEQYF. The DNA for the CDR3 is TGTGCCAGCAGCCGGACAGGGGGGGCCTACGAGCAGTACTTC. This sequence joins TRBV27 and TRBJ2-7; 10 nucleotides line up with TRBD1. This CDR3 has 14 residues. Germline lookup yields CDR1 MNHEY and CDR2 SMNVEV (reference sequence). V trimming: 6 bases; J trimming: 2 bases; junction bases outside the gene matches: 4.

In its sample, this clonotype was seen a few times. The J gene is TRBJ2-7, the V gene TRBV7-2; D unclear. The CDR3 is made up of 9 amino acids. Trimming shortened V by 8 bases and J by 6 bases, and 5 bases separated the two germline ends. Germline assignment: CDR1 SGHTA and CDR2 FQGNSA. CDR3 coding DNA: TGTGCCAGCCCCCCCGAGCAGTACTTC. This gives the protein CASPPEQYF.

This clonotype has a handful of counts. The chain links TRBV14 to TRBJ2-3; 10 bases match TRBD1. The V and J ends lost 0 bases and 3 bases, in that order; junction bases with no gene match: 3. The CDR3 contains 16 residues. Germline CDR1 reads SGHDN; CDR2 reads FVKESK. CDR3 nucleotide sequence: TGTGCCAGCAGCCAAGATGGGGACAGGGGAACAGATACGCAGTATTTT. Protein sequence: CASSQDGDRGTDTQYF.

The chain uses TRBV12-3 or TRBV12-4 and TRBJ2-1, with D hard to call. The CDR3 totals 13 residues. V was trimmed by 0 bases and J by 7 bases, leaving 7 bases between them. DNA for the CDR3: TGTGCCAGCAGTTTAGCGTGGGGAAATGAGCAGTTCTTC. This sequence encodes CASSLAWGNEQFF.

In nucleotides, the CDR3 is TGTGCCAGCAGTTTCGGCCAGGACTACGAGCAGTACGTC. It is translated as CASSFGQDYEQYV. V is TRBV28 and J is TRBJ2-7; no definite D call. The CDR3 has 13 amino acids. Germline V gene lookup returns CDR1 MDHEN and CDR2 SYDVKM. Trimming pared 3 bases from V and 3 bases from J, leaving 9 bases between.

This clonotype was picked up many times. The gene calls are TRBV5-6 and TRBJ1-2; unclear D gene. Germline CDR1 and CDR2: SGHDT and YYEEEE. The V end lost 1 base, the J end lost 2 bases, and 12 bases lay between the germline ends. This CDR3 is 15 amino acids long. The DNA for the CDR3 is TGTGCCAGCAGCTTGACTACGGGAACCAACTATGGCTACACCTTC. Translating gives CASSLTTGTNYGYTF.

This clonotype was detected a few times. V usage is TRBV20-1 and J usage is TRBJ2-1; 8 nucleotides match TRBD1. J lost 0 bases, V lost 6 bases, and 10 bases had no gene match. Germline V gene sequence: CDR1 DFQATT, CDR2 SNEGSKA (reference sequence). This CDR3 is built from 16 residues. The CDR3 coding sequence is TGCAGTGCCCAGGGGGCAGGGAAGTCCTCCTACAATGAGCAGTTCTTC. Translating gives CSAQGAGKSSYNEQFF.

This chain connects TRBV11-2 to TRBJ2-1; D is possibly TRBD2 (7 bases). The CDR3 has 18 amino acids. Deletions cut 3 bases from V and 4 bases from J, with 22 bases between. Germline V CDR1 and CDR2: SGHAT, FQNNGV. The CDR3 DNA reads TGTGCCAGCAGCTTCTCCTTGCACGCGAGGGGGGGGTACAATGAGCAGTTCTTC. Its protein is CASSFSLHARGGYNEQFF.

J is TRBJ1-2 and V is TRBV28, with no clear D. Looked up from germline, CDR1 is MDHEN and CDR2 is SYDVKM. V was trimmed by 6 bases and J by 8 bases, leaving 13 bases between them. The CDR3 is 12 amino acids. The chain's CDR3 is CASSYRNGGYTF. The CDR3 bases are TGTGCCAGCAGCTATCGTAATGGAGGCTACACCTTC.

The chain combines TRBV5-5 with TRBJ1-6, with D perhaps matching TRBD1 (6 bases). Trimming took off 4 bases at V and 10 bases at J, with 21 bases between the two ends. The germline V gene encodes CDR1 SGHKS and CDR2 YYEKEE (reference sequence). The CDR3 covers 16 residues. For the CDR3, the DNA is TGTGCCAGCAGCGAGGGACAAGGGCTGCTGGGGTCACCCCTCCACTTT. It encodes CASSEGQGLLGSPLHF.

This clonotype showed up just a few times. In nucleotides, the CDR3 is TGCAGTGCTCCCACGGACAGGGCAACATTGTTTTCTGAAGCTTTCTTT. Amino acids: CSAPTDRATLFSEAFF. The chain couples TRBV20-1 to TRBJ1-1; TRBD1 aligns across 8 bases. V trimming: 5 bases; J trimming: 6 bases; junction bases outside the gene matches: 17. The CDR3 is made up of 16 amino acids. Germline values: CDR1 DFQATT, CDR2 SNEGSKA (reference sequence).

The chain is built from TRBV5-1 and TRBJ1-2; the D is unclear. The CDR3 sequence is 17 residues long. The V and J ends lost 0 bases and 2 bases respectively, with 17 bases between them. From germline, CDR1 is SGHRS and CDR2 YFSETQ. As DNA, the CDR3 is TGCGCCAGCAGCTTGGCCGAGGGAGTTCTTCGGAACTATGGCTACACCTTC. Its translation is CASSLAEGVLRNYGYTF.

The CDR3 bases are TGTGCCAGCAGCTTCGGACGGGTCCCTATAATGGGATCCTACGAGCAGTACTTC. As protein: CASSFGRVPIMGSYEQYF. V gene TRBV7-8 combines with J gene TRBJ2-7; D is undetermined. Germline V gene data show CDR1 as SGHVS and CDR2 as FQNEAQ. This CDR3 comprises 18 residues. The V end lost 3 bases, the J end lost 1 base, and 22 bases lay between the germline ends.

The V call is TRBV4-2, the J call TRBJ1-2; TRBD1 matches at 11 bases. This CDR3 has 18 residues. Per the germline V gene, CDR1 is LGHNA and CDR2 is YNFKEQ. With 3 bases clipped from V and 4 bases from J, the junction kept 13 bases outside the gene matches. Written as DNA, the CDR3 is TGTGCCAGCAGCCAGGGCCCTCTCGGGACAGGGGGAAGCTATGGCTACACCTTC. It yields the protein CASSQGPLGTGGSYGYTF.

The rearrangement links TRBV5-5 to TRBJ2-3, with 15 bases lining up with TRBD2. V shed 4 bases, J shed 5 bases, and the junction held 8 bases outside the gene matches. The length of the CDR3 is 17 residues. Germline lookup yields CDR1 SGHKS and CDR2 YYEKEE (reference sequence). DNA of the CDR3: TGTGCCAGCAGCCCCGGACTAGCGGGGGGGCCAGGAGATACGCAGTATTTT. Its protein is CASSPGLAGGPGDTQYF. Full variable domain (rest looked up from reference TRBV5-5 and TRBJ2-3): DAGVTQSPTHLIKTRGQQVTLRCSPISGHKSVSWYQQVLGQGPQFIFQYYEKEERGRGNFPDRFSARQFPNYSSELNVNALLLGDSALYLCASSPGLAGGPGDTQYFGPGTRLTVL.

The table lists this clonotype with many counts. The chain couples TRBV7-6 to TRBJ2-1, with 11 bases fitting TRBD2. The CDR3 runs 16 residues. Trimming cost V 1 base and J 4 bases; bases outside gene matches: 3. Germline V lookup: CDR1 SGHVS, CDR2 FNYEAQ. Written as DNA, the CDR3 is TGTGCCAGCAGCTTAGTACTAGCGGGGGTATACAATGAGCAGTTCTTC. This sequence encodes CASSLVLAGVYNEQFF.

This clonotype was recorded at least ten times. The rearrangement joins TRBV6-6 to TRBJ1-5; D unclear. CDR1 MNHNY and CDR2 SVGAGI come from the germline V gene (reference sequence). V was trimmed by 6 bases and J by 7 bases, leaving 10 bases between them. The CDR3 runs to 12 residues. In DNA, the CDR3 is TGTGCCAGCAGACCTAACTGGCAGCCCCAGCATTTT. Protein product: CASRPNWQPQHF.

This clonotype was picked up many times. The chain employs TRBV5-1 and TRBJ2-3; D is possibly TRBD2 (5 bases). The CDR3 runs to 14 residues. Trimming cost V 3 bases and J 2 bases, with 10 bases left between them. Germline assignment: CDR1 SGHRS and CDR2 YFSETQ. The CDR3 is CASSWTPVTDTQYF. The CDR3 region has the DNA TGCGCCAGCAGCTGGACTCCTGTCACAGATACGCAGTATTTT.

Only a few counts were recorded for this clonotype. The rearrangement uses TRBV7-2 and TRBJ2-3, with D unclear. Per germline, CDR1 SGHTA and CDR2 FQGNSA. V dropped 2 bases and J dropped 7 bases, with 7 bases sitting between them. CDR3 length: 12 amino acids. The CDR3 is CASSLLSYTQYF. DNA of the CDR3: TGTGCCAGCAGCTTATTAAGTTATACGCAGTATTTT. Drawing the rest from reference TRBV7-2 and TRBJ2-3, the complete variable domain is GAGVSQSPSNKVTEKGKDVELRCDPISGHTALYWYRQSLGQGLEFLIYFQGNSAPDKSGLPSDRFSAERTGGSVSTLTIQRTQQEDSAVYLCASSLLSYTQYFGPGTRLTVL.

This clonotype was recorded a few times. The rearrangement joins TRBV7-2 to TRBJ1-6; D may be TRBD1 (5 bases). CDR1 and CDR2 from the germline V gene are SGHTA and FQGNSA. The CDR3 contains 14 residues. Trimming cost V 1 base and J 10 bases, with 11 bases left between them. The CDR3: CASSLVQGGSPLHF. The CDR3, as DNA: TGTGCCAGCAGCTTAGTTCAGGGAGGATCACCCCTCCACTTT.

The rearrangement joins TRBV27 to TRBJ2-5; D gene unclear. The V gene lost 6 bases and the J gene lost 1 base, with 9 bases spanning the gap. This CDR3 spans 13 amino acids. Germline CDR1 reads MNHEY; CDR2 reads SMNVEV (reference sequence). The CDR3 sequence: CASRTGPQETQYF. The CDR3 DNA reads TGTGCCAGCAGAACCGGGCCCCAAGAGACCCAGTACTTC.

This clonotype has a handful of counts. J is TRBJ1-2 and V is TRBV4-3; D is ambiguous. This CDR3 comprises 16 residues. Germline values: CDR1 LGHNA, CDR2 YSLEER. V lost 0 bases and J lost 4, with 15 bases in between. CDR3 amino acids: CASSQDKAREIYGYTF. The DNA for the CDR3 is TGCGCCAGCAGCCAAGATAAAGCCCGGGAGATCTATGGCTACACCTTC.

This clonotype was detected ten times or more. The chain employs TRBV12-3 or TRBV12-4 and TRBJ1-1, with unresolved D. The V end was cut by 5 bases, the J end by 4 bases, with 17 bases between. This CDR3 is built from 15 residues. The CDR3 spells CASSRAQRDRTEAFF. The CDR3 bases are TGTGCCAGCAGTCGCGCCCAACGGGATCGCACTGAAGCTTTCTTT.